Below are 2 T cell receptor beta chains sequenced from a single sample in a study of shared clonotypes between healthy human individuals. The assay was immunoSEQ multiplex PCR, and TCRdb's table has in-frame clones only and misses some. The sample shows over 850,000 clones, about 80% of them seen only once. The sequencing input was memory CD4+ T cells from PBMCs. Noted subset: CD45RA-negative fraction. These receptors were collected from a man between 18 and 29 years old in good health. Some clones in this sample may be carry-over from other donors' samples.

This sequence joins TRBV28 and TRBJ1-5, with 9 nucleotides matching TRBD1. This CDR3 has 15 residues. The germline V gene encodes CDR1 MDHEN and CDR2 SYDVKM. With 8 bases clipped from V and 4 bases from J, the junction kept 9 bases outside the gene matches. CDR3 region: CASYKQGAGNQPQHF. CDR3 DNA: TGTGCCAGCTATAAACAGGGGGCTGGGAATCAGCCCCAGCATTTT.

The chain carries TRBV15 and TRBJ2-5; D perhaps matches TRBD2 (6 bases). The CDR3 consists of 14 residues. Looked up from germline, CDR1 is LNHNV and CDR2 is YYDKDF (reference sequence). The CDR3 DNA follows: TGTGCTACAACCCGAGGCGGGGCGGAAGAGACCCAGTACTTC. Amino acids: CATTRGGAEETQYF.